This T cell receptor (beta chain) originates from a study of OX40 agonist ivuxolimab in advanced cancers. In the study overall: With ivuxolimab, an agonistic anti-OX40 (CD134) antibody, patients were treated. Overall study results and limits: Expanded clones belonging to CD8+ T cells outnumbered, on average, those of CD4+. Individuals who were partial responders at 0.1-3.0 mg/kg had clonal expansion that ranked among the lowest. Blood T cells, both CD4+ and CD8+, expanded clonally by week 6 at 0.1 to 3.0 mg/kg.

The method was immunoSEQ multiplex PCR; TCRdb's version includes in-frame clones alone and lacks a portion of them. The sample yields 55,000 to 70,000 clones, 75% to 85% seen once. This clone was recorded a few times. Its antigen is still unknown. Germline-derived CDR1 and CDR2 are SQVTM and ANQGSEA. V lost 6 bases and J lost 4; bases outside the gene matches: 10. This CDR3 is built from 14 residues. The chain is built from TRBV29-1 and TRBJ1-1; 8 bases are a match to TRBD1. This receptor was identified in an adult with an advanced solid tumor such as melanoma, head and neck, liver or kidney cancer. Sequencing used CD4+ or CD8+ T cells sorted from blood, obtained in a trial of the OX40 agonist ivuxolimab. The CDR3 spells CSVERTGLVTEAFF. The CDR3 DNA reads as TGCAGCGTGGAAAGGACAGGGTTGGTCACTGAAGCTTTCTTT.